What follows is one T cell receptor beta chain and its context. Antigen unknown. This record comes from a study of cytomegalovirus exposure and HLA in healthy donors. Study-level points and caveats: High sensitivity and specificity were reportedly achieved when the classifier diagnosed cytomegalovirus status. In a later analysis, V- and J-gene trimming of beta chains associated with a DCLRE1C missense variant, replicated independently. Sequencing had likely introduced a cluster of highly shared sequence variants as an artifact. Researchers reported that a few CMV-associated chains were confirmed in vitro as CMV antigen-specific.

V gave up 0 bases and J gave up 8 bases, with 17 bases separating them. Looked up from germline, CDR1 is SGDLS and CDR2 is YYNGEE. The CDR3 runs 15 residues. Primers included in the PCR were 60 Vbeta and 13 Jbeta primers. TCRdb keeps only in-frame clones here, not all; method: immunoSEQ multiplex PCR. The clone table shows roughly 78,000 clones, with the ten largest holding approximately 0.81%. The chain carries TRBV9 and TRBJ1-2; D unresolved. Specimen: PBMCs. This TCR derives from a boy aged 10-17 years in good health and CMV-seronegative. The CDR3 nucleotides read TGTGCCAGCAGCGTAGGTGGGGAGGGAACGGGCGGCTACACCTTC. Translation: CASSVGGEGTGGYTF.